These 4 T cell receptor beta chains share one sample of origin, sequenced in a study of T cell responses to AZD1222 COVID-19 vaccine. Only in-frame clones appear in the TCRdb table, and some are missing; sequencing was by immunoSEQ multiplex PCR. The sample records 90,000 to 95,000 clones, around 86% being singletons. Specimen: peripheral blood, collected on day 0 of AZD1222 vaccination. These TCRs come from an adult in good health.

The chain has TRBV19 and TRBJ2-1; possible D gene TRBD2, 5 bases. CDR3 size: 13 residues. Trimming stripped 6 bases from V and 9 bases from J, with 15 bases between. Germline CDR1 and CDR2: LNHDA and SQIVND (reference sequence). CDR3 nucleotide sequence: TGTGCCAGTAGATCACTCCTACGGGGTGAGCAGTTCTTC. This sequence encodes CASRSLLRGEQFF.

This chain connects TRBV7-8 to TRBJ2-3, with 7 bases matching TRBD1. Germline V CDR1 and CDR2: SGHVS, FQNEAQ. After removal of 4 bases from V and 2 bases from J, the junction contained 6 bases not matched to a gene. The CDR3 has 15 amino acids. The CDR3 here is CASSSRDSYTDTQYF. In DNA form, the CDR3 reads TGTGCCAGCAGCTCCCGGGACAGCTACACAGATACGCAGTATTTT.

This clone came up once. This rearrangement joins TRBV7-9 to TRBJ2-1; 8 bases fit TRBD1. Germline assignment: CDR1 SEHNR and CDR2 FQNEAQ (reference sequence). Trimming took 5 bases from V and 1 from J; bases not matched to a gene: 1. The CDR3 consists of 14 residues. The CDR3 region has the DNA TGTGCCAGCAGCCGGGACAGGTCCTACAATGAGCAGTTCTTC. This translates into CASSRDRSYNEQFF.

The chain links TRBV25-1 to TRBJ2-1; 9 bases are a match to TRBD2. Germline CDR1 MGHDK, CDR2 SYGVNS. The CDR3 totals 13 residues. The V gene end was trimmed by 7 bases and the J gene end by 5 bases; junction bases not matched to a gene: 3. For the CDR3, the DNA is TGTGCCAGCAAGTCTAGCGGGAACAATGAGCAGTTCTTC. Translated: CASKSSGNNEQFF.